Following are 12 T cell receptor beta chains from one sample sequenced in a study of T cells in Graves' hyperthyroidism and ophthalmopathy. Researchers amplified the TCR beta CDR3 regions from RNA transcripts. TCR CDR3 underwent first-round RT-PCR with the HTBI primer set. TCRdb re-analysed the multiplex PCR reads in MiXCR, keeping a single row per CDR3 protein. Counted here are roughly 800,000 distinct CDR3 sequences, 35% to 45% occurring once; the ten biggest clones make up over 8%. Material for sequencing was blood. These receptors came from a man aged 18 to 30 with Graves' hyperthyroidism.

Only a few counts were recorded for this clonotype. This chain connects TRBV3-1 to TRBJ2-5; no definite D call. This CDR3 has 12 residues. Trimming stripped 3 bases from V and 3 bases from J, with 5 bases between. CDR1 is LGHDT, CDR2 YNNKEL, per germline (reference sequence). Written as DNA, the CDR3 is TGTGCCAGCAGCCATCCCGAAGAGACCCAGTACTTC. It yields the protein CASSHPEETQYF.

This clonotype was seen many times. The chain links TRBV19 to TRBJ1-1; TRBD1 matches 9 bases. The CDR3 is 15 residues long. Germline trimming cut 5 bases from V and 5 bases from J; bases unmatched to any gene: 9. Germline loops: CDR1 LNHDA, CDR2 SQIVND (reference sequence). The CDR3 protein is CASSATGGRRTEAFF. The CDR3, as DNA: TGTGCCAGTAGTGCTACAGGGGGCAGGCGGACTGAAGCTTTCTTT.

J is TRBJ2-5 and V is TRBV4-1; D may be TRBD1 or TRBD2 (6 bases each). This CDR3 comprises 15 residues. Trimming stripped 1 base from V and 5 bases from J, with 14 bases between. CDR1 is MGHRA, CDR2 YSYEKL, per germline. The CDR3 spells CASSQVGVGGETQYF. Here the CDR3 DNA reads TGCGCCAGCAGCCAAGTTGGAGTGGGGGGCGAGACCCAGTACTTC.

The chain combines TRBV7-9 with TRBJ2-2; 7 bases fit TRBD1. From germline, CDR1 is SEHNR and CDR2 FQNEAQ (reference sequence). The CDR3 is made up of 18 amino acids. With V trimmed by 4 bases and J by 7 bases, 18 bases remained unmatched. The CDR3 DNA reads as TGTGCCAGCAGCTCTACGACAGGGACGGAAGGCACCATCGGGGAGCTGTTTTTT. This sequence encodes CASSSTTGTEGTIGELFF.

This clonotype was detected only a few times. The chain uses TRBV4-1 and TRBJ1-4; 8 nucleotides agree with TRBD1. After removal of 3 bases from V and 8 bases from J, the junction contained 5 bases not matched to a gene. Germline-derived CDR1 and CDR2 are MGHRA and YSYEKL. CDR3 length: 14 residues. In DNA form, the CDR3 reads TGCGCCAGCAGCCATGTACAGGGGGGAGAAAAACTGTTTTTT. Translating it yields CASSHVQGGEKLFF.

The chain links TRBV9 to TRBJ2-5, with D perhaps TRBD1 or TRBD2 (6 bases each). V was shortened by 4 bases and J by 2 bases, with 15 bases between the two germline ends. There are 15 residues in the CDR3. Germline-derived CDR1 and CDR2 are SGDLS and YYNGEE. The DNA of the CDR3 is TGTGCCAGCAGCCCGACTAGGACAGATCAAGAGACCCAGTACTTC. It specifies CASSPTRTDQETQYF.

About this clonotype itself: This clone may be a read error of a much larger clone one base away. V and J are TRBV11-1 and TRBJ2-7, with D perhaps matching TRBD2 (6 bases). Germline V gene data show CDR1 as SGHAT and CDR2 as FQDESV (reference sequence). The CDR3 consists of 13 residues. CDR3 loop: CAGRGTGVYEQYF. CDR3 nucleotides: TGTGCCGGCAGAGGGACTGGAGTCTACGAGCAGTACTTC.

This clonotype came up many times. The rearrangement links TRBV29-1 to TRBJ2-7; the D is unclear. Trimming stripped 6 bases from V and 2 bases from J, with 14 bases between. Germline CDR1 is SQVTM and CDR2 is ANQGSEA. The CDR3 has 13 amino acids. The CDR3 is CSVRSELTYEQYF. CDR3 bases: TGCAGCGTACGGTCGGAACTTACCTACGAGCAGTACTTC.

This clonotype was seen at least ten times. This sequence joins TRBV6-5 and TRBJ1-1, with D tentatively TRBD1 (5 bases). The CDR3 runs to 12 residues. Germline CDR1 MNHEY, CDR2 SVGAGI. Trimming pared 8 bases from V and 1 base from J, leaving 8 bases between. The CDR3 reads CASRGPNTEAFF. The CDR3 DNA reads as TGTGCCAGCCGGGGCCCGAACACTGAAGCTTTCTTT.

Turning to this clonotype: A much larger clone differs by one base, so this may be a read error. The rearrangement links TRBV20-1 to TRBJ1-2; 9 nucleotides match TRBD1. The germline CDR1 and CDR2 sequences are DFQATT and SNEGSKA (reference sequence). The CDR3 sequence is 14 residues long. J was trimmed by 3 bases and V by 5 bases; bases with no gene match: 7. Here the CDR3 DNA reads TGCAGTGCTCAAGAGGGACAGGGAGACTATGGCTACACCTTC. This sequence encodes CSAQEGQGDYGYTF.

This chain joins TRBV7-9 and TRBJ2-2; TRBD1 aligns across 9 bases. The CDR3 has 16 residues. V dropped 5 bases and J dropped 7; count of bases not matched to a gene: 11. Germline values: CDR1 SEHNR, CDR2 FQNEAQ (reference sequence). CDR3 amino acids: CASSPRGQGVVGELFF. Here the CDR3 DNA reads TGTGCCAGCAGCCCCAGGGGACAGGGAGTTGTCGGGGAGCTGTTTTTT.

There are a few counts of this clonotype. The rearrangement joins TRBV20-1 to TRBJ1-1; D not resolved. Trimming stripped 1 base from V and 6 bases from J, with 12 bases between. This CDR3 spans 13 amino acids. From germline, CDR1 is DFQATT and CDR2 SNEGSKA (reference sequence). CDR3 residues: CSARVGRSSEAFF. The CDR3 DNA is TGCAGTGCTAGAGTAGGACGTTCGTCTGAAGCTTTCTTT.